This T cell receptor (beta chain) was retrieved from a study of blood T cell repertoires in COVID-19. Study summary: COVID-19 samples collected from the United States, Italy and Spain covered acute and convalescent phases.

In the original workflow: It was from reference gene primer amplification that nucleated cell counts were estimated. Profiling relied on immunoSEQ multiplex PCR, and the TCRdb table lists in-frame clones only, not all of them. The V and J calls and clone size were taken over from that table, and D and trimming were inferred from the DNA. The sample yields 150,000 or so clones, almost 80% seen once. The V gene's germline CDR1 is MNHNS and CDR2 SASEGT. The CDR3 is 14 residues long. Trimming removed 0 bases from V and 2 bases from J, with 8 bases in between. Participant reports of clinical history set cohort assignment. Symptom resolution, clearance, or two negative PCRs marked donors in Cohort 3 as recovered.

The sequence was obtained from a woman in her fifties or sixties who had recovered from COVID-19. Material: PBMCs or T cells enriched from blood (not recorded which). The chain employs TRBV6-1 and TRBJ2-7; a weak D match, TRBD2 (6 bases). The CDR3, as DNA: TGTGCCAGCAGTGAAGCGGGGGGAACCTACGAGCAGTACTTC. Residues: CASSEAGGTYEQYF.